Listed below are T cell receptor beta chains from one sample, sequenced in a study of cytomegalovirus exposure and HLA in healthy donors. The table came from immunoSEQ multiplex PCR; TCRdb's copy has only in-frame clones and leaves some out. The sample includes around 120,000 clones, 79% of them seen just once. The sequenced material came from PBMCs. These TCRs come from a man under 40 in good health and CMV-seropositive. CDR3s include the opening cysteine and the closing phenylalanine or tryptophan. D genes are given only for firm matches.

TRBV5-1,TRBJ2-1,TRBD2,CASSLVLADYNEQFF,TGCGCCAGCAGCTTGGTTCTAGCGGACTACAATGAGCAGTTCTTC
TRBV4-1,TRBJ2-1,.,CASSQALYNEQFF,TGCGCCAGCAGCCAAGCTTTGTACAATGAGCAGTTCTTC
TRBV4-1,TRBJ1-4,TRBD1,CASSLTGADEKLFF,TGCGCCAGCAGCCTGACAGGGGCTGATGAAAAACTGTTTTTT
TRBV5-1,TRBJ2-7,.,CASSFTPGEQYF,TGCGCCAGCAGCTTTACTCCCGGGGAGCAGTACTTC
TRBV7-2,TRBJ2-5,TRBD2,CASAELAGGLETQYF,TGTGCCAGCGCGGAGTTAGCGGGGGGGCTAGAGACCCAGTACTTC
TRBV11-1,TRBJ1-2,TRBD1,CASSLDRGEGYTF,TGTGCCAGCAGCCTAGACAGGGGTGAAGGCTACACCTTC
TRBV30,TRBJ2-7,.,CAWSVQRLGEQYF,TGTGCCTGGAGTGTCCAGCGTTTAGGAGAGCAGTACTTC
TRBV6-1,TRBJ2-7,.,CASSPQDEQYF,TGTGCCAGCAGTCCCCAGGACGAGCAGTACTTC
TRBV4-3,TRBJ2-2,TRBD2,CASSLGTSGIMVGELFF,TGCGCCAGCAGCCTAGGGACTAGCGGGATCATGGTCGGGGAGCTGTTTTTT
TRBV29-1,TRBJ1-4,.,CSVEATNEKLFF,TGCAGCGTCGAGGCAACTAATGAAAAACTGTTTTTT
TRBV10-3,TRBJ2-1,TRBD2,CAISEGTSYNEQFF,TGTGCCATCAGTGAGGGGACTAGCTACAATGAGCAGTTCTTC